Below, 9 T cell receptor beta chains from the same sample are listed, as sequenced in a study of T cell repertoires in cytomegalovirus infection. No antigen is known for these receptors. Each CDR3 protein is one row after TCRdb ran MiXCR on the reads. The table lists roughly 730,000 distinct CDR3 sequences, around a third of them singletons. Sequencing was performed on cultured PBMCs, taken from culture after CMV antigen stimulation. The receptors here all came from a human donor in good health (CMV status not recorded). Some clones in this sample may be carry-over from other donors' samples.

The rearrangement uses TRBV28 and TRBJ2-4, with TRBD2 matching over 9 bases. The germline V gene has CDR1 MDHEN and CDR2 SYDVKM. The CDR3 totals 17 residues. The V and J ends lost 5 bases and 6 bases, in that order; junction bases with no gene match: 14. The CDR3 sequence is CASSAPGAGGLRNIQYF. DNA for the CDR3: TGTGCCAGCAGTGCCCCGGGGGCGGGGGGGCTCAGAAACATTCAGTACTTC.

The CDR3 bases are TGTGCCAGTAGTATTGGGGGTACACACAATGAGCAGTTCTTC. It is translated as CASSIGGTHNEQFF. The gene calls are TRBV19 and TRBJ2-1; D may correspond to TRBD1 or TRBD2 (5 bases each). The germline V gene has CDR1 LNHDA and CDR2 SQIVND (reference sequence). The CDR3 spans 14 residues. Trimming left V 3 bases short and J 5 bases short, with 11 bases between.

This clonotype was seen more than once but under ten times. This chain connects TRBV20-1 to TRBJ1-6, with 9 bases fitting TRBD1. The trim removed 5 bases at V and 7 bases at J, leaving 9 bases unmatched. The CDR3 is 15 residues long. The V gene's germline CDR1 is DFQATT and CDR2 SNEGSKA (reference sequence). The DNA of the CDR3 is TGCAGTGCTTCCAGGACAGGGGCCGACAATTCACCCCTCCACTTT. Protein sequence: CSASRTGADNSPLHF.

The chain couples TRBV2 to TRBJ1-1; 7 bases fit TRBD1. From germline, CDR1 is SNHLY and CDR2 FYNNEI. The V gene end was trimmed by 4 bases and the J gene end by 2 bases; junction bases not matched to a gene: 4. This CDR3 is 14 amino acids long. CDR3 DNA sequence: TGTGCCAGCAGTGTGGAGGGGGCAAACACTGAAGCTTTCTTT. This sequence encodes CASSVEGANTEAFF.

This clonotype showed up just a few times. The chain is built from TRBV28 and TRBJ1-1; tentative D call: TRBD1 (6 bases). The V and J ends lost 5 bases and 6 bases respectively, with 16 bases between them. The CDR3 has 14 residues. Germline-derived CDR1 and CDR2 are MDHEN and SYDVKM. The CDR3 protein is CASSQGGPQAEAFF. Written as DNA, the CDR3 is TGTGCCAGCAGTCAAGGGGGGCCCCAGGCTGAAGCTTTCTTT.

The J gene is TRBJ2-2, the V gene TRBV6-1; D not resolved. The CDR3 has 15 amino acids. Germline CDR1 is MNHNS and CDR2 is SASEGT. Trimming removed 6 bases from V and 4 bases from J, with 15 bases in between. Here the CDR3 reads CASRPWGLVTGELFF. DNA for the CDR3: TGTGCCAGCAGGCCATGGGGATTGGTCACCGGGGAGCTGTTTTTT.

V is TRBV7-2 and J is TRBJ2-1; 7 bases align to TRBD1. Trimming cost V 0 bases and J 0 bases; bases outside gene matches: 2. CDR3 length: 16 amino acids. Germline CDR1 reads SGHTA; CDR2 reads FQGNSA. The CDR3 nucleotides read TGTGCCAGCAGCTTAGCGGGGGACAGCTCCTACAATGAGCAGTTCTTC. Its protein product is CASSLAGDSSYNEQFF. Full variable domain (missing parts from reference TRBV7-2 and TRBJ2-1): GAGVSQSPSNKVTEKGKDVELRCDPISGHTALYWYRQSLGQGLEFLIYFQGNSAPDKSGLPSDRFSAERTGGSVSTLTIQRTQQEDSAVYLCASSLAGDSSYNEQFFGPGTRLTVL.

This clonotype was seen a few times. The gene calls are TRBV5-4 and TRBJ2-1; D is unresolved. V lost 3 bases to trimming and J lost 8 bases, with 15 bases between them. Germline CDR1 reads SGHNT; CDR2 reads YYREEE (reference sequence). The CDR3 totals 14 residues. Here the CDR3 reads CASSSPKRDDEQFF. The CDR3, as DNA: TGTGCCAGCAGCTCGCCGAAAAGGGATGATGAGCAGTTCTTC.

This rearrangement joins TRBV19 to TRBJ1-1; D gene ambiguous. The CDR3 contains 14 residues. Germline CDR1 reads LNHDA; CDR2 reads SQIVND (reference sequence). V was shortened by 4 bases and J by 4 bases, with 13 bases between the two germline ends. For the CDR3, the DNA is TGTGCCAGTAGTACCACCGGCATGGGCACTGAAGCTTTCTTT. This gives the protein CASSTTGMGTEAFF.